This TCR beta chain comes out of a study of T cell responses to AZD1222 COVID-19 vaccine. Whole-study results and caveats: In all cases, repertoires were sampled only after the peak T cell response. Dominant CD4 TCR responses targeted spike regions 160-218 and 743-854. Donor demographics were predominantly white British with a female majority; clonal diversity may be underestimated. Of the AZD1222 recipients, only six or seven were seropositive at baseline.

The repertoire was sequenced with immunoSEQ multiplex PCR; TCRdb's copy has only in-frame clones and lacks some. Of roughly 190,000 clones listed, 90% to 95% are singletons. This clone was detected only once. Its antigen is unknown. This CDR3 spans 16 amino acids. CDR1 is SGHAT, CDR2 FQDESV, per germline (reference sequence). V lost 5 bases, J lost 9 bases, and 10 bases stayed unmatched. This TCR derives from an adult who received the MenACWY meningococcal vaccine as a control. The chain combines TRBV11-1 with TRBJ2-1, with TRBD2 identical over 13 bases. Sample: peripheral blood, taken 28 days after the second dose of the MenACWY control vaccine. The CDR3 spells CASSPHSGLAGAEQFF. The CDR3 DNA follows: TGTGCCAGCAGCCCCCATTCAGGACTAGCGGGAGCTGAGCAGTTCTTC. Full variable domain (missing parts from reference TRBV11-1 and TRBJ2-1): EAEVAQSPRYKITEKSQAVAFWCDPISGHATLYWYRQILGQGPELLVQFQDESVVDDSQLPKDRFSAERLKGVDSTLKIQPAELGDSAMYLCASSPHSGLAGAEQFFGPGTRLTVL.